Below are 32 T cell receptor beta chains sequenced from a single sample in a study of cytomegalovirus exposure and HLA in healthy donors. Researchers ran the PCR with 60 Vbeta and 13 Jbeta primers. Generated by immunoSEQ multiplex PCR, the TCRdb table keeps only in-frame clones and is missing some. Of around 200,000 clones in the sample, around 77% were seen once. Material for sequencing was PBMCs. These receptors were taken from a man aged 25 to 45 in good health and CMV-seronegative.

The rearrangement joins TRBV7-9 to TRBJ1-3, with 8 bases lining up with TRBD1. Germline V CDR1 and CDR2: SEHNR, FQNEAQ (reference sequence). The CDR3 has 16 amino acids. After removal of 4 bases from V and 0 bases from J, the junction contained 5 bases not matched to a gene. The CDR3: CASSSGQAVSGNTIYF. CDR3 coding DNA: TGTGCCAGCAGCTCGGGACAGGCAGTCTCTGGAAACACCATATATTTT.

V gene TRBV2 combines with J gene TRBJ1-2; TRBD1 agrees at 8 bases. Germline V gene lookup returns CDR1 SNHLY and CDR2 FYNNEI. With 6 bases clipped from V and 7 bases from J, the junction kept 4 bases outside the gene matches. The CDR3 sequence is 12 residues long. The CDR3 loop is CASRVQGVGYTF. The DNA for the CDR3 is TGTGCCAGCAGAGTACAGGGGGTTGGCTACACCTTC.

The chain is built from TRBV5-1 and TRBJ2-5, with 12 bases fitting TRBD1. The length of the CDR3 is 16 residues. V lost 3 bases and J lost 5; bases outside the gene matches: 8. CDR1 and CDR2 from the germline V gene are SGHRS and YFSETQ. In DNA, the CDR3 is TGCGCCAGCAGCTCACCGGGACAGGGGGCGCAGGAGACCCAGTACTTC. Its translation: CASSSPGQGAQETQYF.

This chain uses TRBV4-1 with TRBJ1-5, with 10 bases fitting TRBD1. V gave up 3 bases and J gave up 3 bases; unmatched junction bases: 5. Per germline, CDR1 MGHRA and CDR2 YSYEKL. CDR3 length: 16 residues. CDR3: CASSQSGQGDNQPQHF. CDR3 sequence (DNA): TGCGCCAGCAGCCAGAGCGGACAGGGGGACAATCAGCCCCAGCATTTT.

The chain's CDR3 is CASSLTSGRATDTQYF. The CDR3 nucleotides read TGTGCCAGCAGCTTGACTAGCGGGAGGGCCACAGATACGCAGTATTTT. This chain uses TRBV5-6 with TRBJ2-3; 13 bases align to TRBD2. The trim removed 1 base at V and 2 bases at J, leaving 1 base unmatched. Germline CDR1 is SGHDT and CDR2 is YYEEEE. The CDR3 has 16 residues.

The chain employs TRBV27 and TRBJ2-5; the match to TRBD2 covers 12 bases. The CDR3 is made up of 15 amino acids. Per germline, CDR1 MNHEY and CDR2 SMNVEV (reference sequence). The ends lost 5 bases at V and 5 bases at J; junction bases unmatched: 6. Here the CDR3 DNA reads TGTGCCAGCAGTATACTAGCGGGAGGCGGGGAGACCCAGTACTTC. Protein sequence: CASSILAGGGETQYF.

CDR3: CASSDPGQGASPLHF. DNA for the CDR3: TGCGCCAGCAGCGACCCGGGACAGGGGGCTTCACCCCTCCACTTT. This sequence joins TRBV5-1 and TRBJ1-6; 12 bases line up with TRBD1. CDR1 is SGHRS, CDR2 YFSETQ, per germline. This CDR3 is 15 amino acids long. V gave up 4 bases and J gave up 9 bases; unmatched junction bases: 5.

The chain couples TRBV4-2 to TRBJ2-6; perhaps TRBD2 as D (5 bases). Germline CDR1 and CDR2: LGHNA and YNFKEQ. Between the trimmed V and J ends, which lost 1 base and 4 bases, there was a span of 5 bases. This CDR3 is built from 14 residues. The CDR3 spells CASSQAGGANVLTF. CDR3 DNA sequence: TGTGCCAGCAGCCAAGCGGGAGGGGCCAACGTCCTGACTTTC.

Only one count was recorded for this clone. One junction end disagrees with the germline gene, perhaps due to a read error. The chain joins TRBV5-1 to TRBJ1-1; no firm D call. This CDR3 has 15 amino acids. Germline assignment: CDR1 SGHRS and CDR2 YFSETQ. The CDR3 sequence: CASSLVRGSNIEAFF. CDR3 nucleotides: TGCGCCAGCAGCTTGGTTCGGGGATCGAACATTGAAGCTTTCTTT.

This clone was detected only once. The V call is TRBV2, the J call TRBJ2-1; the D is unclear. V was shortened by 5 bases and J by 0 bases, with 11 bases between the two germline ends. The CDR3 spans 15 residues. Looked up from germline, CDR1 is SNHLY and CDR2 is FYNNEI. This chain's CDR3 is CASSLSESSYNEQFF. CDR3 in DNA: TGTGCCAGCAGTTTAAGCGAGAGCTCCTACAATGAGCAGTTCTTC.

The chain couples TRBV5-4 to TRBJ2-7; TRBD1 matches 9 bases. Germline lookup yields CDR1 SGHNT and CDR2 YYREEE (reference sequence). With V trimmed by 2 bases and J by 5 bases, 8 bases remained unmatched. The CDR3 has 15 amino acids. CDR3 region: CASSLGTGLINEQYF. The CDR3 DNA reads TGTGCCAGCAGCTTAGGGACAGGGTTGATAAACGAGCAGTACTTC.

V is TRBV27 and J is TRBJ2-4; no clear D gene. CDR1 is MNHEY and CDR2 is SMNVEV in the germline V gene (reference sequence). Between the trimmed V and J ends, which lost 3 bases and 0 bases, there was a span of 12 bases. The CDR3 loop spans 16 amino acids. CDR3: CASSLSTVKAKNIQYF. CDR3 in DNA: TGTGCCAGCAGTTTGAGTACAGTGAAAGCCAAAAACATTCAGTACTTC.

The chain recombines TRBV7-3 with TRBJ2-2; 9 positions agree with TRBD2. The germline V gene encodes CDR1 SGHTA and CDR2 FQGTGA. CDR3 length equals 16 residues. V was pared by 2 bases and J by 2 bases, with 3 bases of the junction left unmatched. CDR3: CASSLGGRANTGELFF. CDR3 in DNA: TGTGCCAGCAGCTTAGGCGGGAGGGCTAACACCGGGGAGCTGTTTTTT.

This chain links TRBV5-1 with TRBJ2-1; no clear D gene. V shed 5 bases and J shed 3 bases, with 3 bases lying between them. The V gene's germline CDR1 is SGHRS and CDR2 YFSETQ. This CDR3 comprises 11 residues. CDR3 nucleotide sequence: TGCGCCAGCAGTTACTACAATGAGCAGTTCTTC. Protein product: CASSYYNEQFF.

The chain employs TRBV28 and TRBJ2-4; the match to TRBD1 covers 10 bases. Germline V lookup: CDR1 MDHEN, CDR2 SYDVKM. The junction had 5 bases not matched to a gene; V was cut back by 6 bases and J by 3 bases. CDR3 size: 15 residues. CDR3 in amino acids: CASSSGQGGKNIQYF. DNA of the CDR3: TGTGCCAGCAGCTCCGGACAGGGGGGCAAAAACATTCAGTACTTC.

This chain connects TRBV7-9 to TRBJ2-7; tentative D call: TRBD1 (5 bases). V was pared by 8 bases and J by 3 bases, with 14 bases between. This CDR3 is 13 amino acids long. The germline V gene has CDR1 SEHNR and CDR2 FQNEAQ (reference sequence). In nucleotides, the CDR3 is TGTGCCAGCGGCGGACATCTCCGCTACGAGCAGTACTTC. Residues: CASGGHLRYEQYF.

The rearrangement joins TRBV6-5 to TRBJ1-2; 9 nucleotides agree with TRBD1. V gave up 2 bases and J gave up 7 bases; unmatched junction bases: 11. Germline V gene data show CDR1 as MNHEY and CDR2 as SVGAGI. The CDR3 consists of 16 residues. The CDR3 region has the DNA TGTGCCAGCAGTTACCGTACTCCGGGACAGGGAGGTGGCTACACCTTC. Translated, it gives CASSYRTPGQGGGYTF.

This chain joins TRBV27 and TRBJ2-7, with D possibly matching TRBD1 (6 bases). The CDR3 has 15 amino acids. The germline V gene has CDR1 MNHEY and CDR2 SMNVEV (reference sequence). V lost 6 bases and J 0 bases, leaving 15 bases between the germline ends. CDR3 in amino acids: CASRETGHRSYEQYF. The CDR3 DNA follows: TGTGCCAGCAGGGAAACAGGGCACCGCTCCTACGAGCAGTACTTC.

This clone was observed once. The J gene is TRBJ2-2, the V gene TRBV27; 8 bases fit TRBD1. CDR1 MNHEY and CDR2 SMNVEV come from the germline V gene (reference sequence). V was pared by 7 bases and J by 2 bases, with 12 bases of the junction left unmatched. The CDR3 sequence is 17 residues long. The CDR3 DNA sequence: TGTGCCAGCAATACAAATGACAGGGGACATAACACCGGGGAGCTGTTTTTT. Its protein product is CASNTNDRGHNTGELFF.

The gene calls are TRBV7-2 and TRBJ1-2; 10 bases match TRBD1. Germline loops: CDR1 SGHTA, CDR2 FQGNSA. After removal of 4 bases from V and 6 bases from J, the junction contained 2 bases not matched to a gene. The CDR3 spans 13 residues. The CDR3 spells CASSSTGGHGYTF. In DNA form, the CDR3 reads TGTGCCAGCAGCTCGACAGGGGGCCATGGCTACACCTTC. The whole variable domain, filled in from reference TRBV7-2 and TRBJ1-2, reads GAGVSQSPSNKVTEKGKDVELRCDPISGHTALYWYRQSLGQGLEFLIYFQGNSAPDKSGLPSDRFSAERTGGSVSTLTIQRTQQEDSAVYLCASSSTGGHGYTFGSGTRLTVV.

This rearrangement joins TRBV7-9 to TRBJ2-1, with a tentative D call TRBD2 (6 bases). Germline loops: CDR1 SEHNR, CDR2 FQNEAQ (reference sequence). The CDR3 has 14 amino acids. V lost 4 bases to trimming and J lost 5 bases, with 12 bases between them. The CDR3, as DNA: TGTGCCAGCAGCTCTGCGGGACTCCACAATGAGCAGTTCTTC. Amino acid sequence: CASSSAGLHNEQFF.

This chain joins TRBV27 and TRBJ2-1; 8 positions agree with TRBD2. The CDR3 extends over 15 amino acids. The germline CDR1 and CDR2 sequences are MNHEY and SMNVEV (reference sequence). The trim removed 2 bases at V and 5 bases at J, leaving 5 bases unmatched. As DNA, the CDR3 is TGTGCCAGCAGTTTAGGACTAGCTATCAACAATGAGCAGTTCTTC. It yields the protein CASSLGLAINNEQFF.

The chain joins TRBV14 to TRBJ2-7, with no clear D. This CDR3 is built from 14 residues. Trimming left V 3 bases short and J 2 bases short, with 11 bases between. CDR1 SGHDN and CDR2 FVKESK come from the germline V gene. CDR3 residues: CASSQTRNPYEQYF. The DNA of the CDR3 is TGTGCCAGCAGCCAGACCAGGAACCCCTACGAGCAGTACTTC. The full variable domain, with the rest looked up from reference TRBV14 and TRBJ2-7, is EAGVTQFPSHSVIEKGQTVTLRCDPISGHDNLYWYRRVMGKEIKFLLHFVKESKQDESGMPNNRFLAERTGGTYSTLKVQPAELEDSGVYFCASSQTRNPYEQYFGPGTRLTVT.

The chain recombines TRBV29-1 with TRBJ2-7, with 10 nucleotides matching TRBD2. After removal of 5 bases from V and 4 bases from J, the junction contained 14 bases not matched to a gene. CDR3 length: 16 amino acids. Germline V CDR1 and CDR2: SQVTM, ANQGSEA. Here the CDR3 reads CSVSKPTLAGDYEQYF. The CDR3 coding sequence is TGCAGCGTTTCGAAACCCACTCTAGCGGGGGATTACGAGCAGTACTTC.

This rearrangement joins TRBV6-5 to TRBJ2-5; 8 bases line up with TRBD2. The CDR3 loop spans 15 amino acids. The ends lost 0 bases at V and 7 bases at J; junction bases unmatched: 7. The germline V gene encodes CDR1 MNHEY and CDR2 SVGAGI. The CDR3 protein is CASSYSGLDPGTQYF. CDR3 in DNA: TGTGCCAGCAGTTACTCGGGACTAGACCCCGGGACCCAGTACTTC.

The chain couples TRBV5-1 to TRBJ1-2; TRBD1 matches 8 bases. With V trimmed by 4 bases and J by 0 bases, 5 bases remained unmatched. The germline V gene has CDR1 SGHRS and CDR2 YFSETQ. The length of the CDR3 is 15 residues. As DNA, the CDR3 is TGCGCCAGCAGCCAACAACAGGGGGCTAACTATGGCTACACCTTC. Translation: CASSQQQGANYGYTF.

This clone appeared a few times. For the CDR3, the DNA is TGTGCCAGCAGTGAAAAGCGCGGGGAGTACCAAGAGACCCAGTACTTC. Translated: CASSEKRGEYQETQYF. The V call is TRBV2, the J call TRBJ2-5; maybe TRBD2 (6 bases). Germline V CDR1 and CDR2: SNHLY, FYNNEI. V was clipped by 2 bases and J by 0 bases, with 13 bases between them. The CDR3 is 16 amino acids.

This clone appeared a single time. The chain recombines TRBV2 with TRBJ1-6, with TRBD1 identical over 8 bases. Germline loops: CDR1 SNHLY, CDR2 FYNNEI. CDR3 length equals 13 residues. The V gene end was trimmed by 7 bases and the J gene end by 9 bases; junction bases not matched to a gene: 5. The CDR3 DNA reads TGTGCCAGCACCCGGACAGGGCTTTCACCCCTCCACTTT. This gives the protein CASTRTGLSPLHF.

CDR3 nucleotide sequence: TGTGCCAGCAGCTTGACTAGCGGGGTCAACACCGGGGAGCTGTTTTTT. The encoded protein is CASSLTSGVNTGELFF. The chain carries TRBV7-6 and TRBJ2-2; TRBD2 matches 11 bases. This CDR3 is 16 amino acids long. The V and J ends lost 3 bases and 2 bases, in that order; junction bases with no gene match: 2. CDR1 is SGHVS, CDR2 FNYEAQ, per germline. The full variable domain, rest sourced from reference TRBV7-6 and TRBJ2-2, is GAGVSQSPRYKVTKRGQDVALRCDPISGHVSLYWYRQALGQGPEFLTYFNYEAQQDKSGLPNDRFSAERPEGSISTLTIQRTEQRDSAMYRCASSLTSGVNTGELFFGEGSRLTVL.

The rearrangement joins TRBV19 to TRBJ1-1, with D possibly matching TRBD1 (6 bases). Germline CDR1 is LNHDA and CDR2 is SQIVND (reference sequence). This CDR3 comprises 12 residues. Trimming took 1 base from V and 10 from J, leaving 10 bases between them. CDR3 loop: CASSIGTGPAFF. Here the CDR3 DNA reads TGTGCCAGTAGTATAGGTACAGGGCCAGCTTTCTTT.

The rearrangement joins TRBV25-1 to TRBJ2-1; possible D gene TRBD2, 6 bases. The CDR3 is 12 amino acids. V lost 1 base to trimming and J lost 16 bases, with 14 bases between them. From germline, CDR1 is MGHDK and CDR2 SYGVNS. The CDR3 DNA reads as TGTGCCAGCAGTGAATTCAGCGGGTCTTTCTTCTTC. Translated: CASSEFSGSFFF.

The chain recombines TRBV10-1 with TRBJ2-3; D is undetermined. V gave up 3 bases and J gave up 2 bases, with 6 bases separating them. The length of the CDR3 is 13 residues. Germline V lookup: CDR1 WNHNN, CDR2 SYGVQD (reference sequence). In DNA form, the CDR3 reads TGCGCCAGCAGTGACCAATTCACAGATACGCAGTATTTT. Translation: CASSDQFTDTQYF.